One sample yielded the 7 T cell receptor beta chains listed below, sequenced in a study of PD-1 blockade in mismatch repair-deficient tumors. Measured with immunoSEQ multiplex PCR; TCRdb has only the in-frame clones, and not every one. The sample consists of over 75,000 clones, approximately 81% of them appearing once. The sequencing used peripheral blood, collected 12 weeks after starting pembrolizumab. These TCRs come from an adult with mismatch repair-deficient cancer.

The J gene is TRBJ2-7, the V gene TRBV5-4; 8 bases line up with TRBD1. This CDR3 is 15 amino acids long. Trimming removed 3 bases from V and 2 bases from J; junction bases left unmatched: 7. The V gene's germline CDR1 is SGHNT and CDR2 YYREEE (reference sequence). The CDR3 protein is CASSSTWDRPYEQYF. In DNA form, the CDR3 reads TGTGCCAGCAGCTCAACGTGGGACAGGCCCTACGAGCAGTACTTC.

This chain uses TRBV19 with TRBJ1-4; D is undetermined. Germline assignment: CDR1 LNHDA and CDR2 SQIVND (reference sequence). The CDR3 runs to 14 residues. Trimming removed 5 bases from V and 8 bases from J, with 15 bases in between. The CDR3 loop reads CASSVAGRGEKLFF. The DNA for the CDR3 is TGTGCCAGTAGTGTGGCAGGCAGAGGGGAAAAACTGTTTTTT.

The chain links TRBV6-6 to TRBJ2-7; tentatively, D is TRBD1 or TRBD2 (5 bases each). CDR1 is MNHNY, CDR2 SVGAGI, per germline (reference sequence). This CDR3 contains 14 residues. Trimming took off 5 bases at V and 2 bases at J, with 13 bases between the two ends. The CDR3 DNA reads TGTGCCAGCAGTAAACCGGGACCAGCCTACGAGCAGTACTTC. Translated: CASSKPGPAYEQYF.

The rearrangement links TRBV28 to TRBJ1-2; D call uncertain. This CDR3 is 13 amino acids long. The germline V gene has CDR1 MDHEN and CDR2 SYDVKM. Trimming removed 3 bases from V and 8 bases from J, with 13 bases in between. The DNA for the CDR3 is TGTGCCAGCAGTTTGGACCCCCCTAGGGGCTACACCTTC. This translates into CASSLDPPRGYTF.

The chain is built from TRBV9 and TRBJ2-7; TRBD2 aligns across 7 bases. The CDR3 consists of 15 residues. In germline, CDR1 is SGDLS, CDR2 YYNGEE. Losses at the gene ends were 4 bases for V and 2 bases for J; bases not matched to a gene: 9. As DNA, the CDR3 is TGTGCCAGCAGCCCGGTAGGGGAGGGCCCCTACGAGCAGTACTTC. Translation gives CASSPVGEGPYEQYF.

V is TRBV15 and J is TRBJ2-6; possibly TRBD2 for D (5 bases). CDR3 length: 16 residues. Germline V lookup: CDR1 LNHNV, CDR2 YYDKDF (reference sequence). V was trimmed by 3 bases and J by 0 bases, leaving 9 bases between them. The CDR3 loop is CATSRDFSSGANVLTF. The CDR3 nucleotides read TGTGCCACCAGCAGGGACTTCAGCTCTGGGGCCAACGTCCTGACTTTC.

The J gene is TRBJ2-1, the V gene TRBV5-1, with 9 bases lining up with TRBD1. Germline lookup yields CDR1 SGHRS and CDR2 YFSETQ. CDR3 size: 16 residues. The junction had 5 bases not matched to a gene; V was cut back by 0 bases and J by 4 bases. CDR3 region: CASSLDGQGWYNEQFF. The CDR3 nucleotides read TGCGCCAGCAGCTTGGACGGACAGGGGTGGTACAATGAGCAGTTCTTC. Full variable domain (missing parts from reference TRBV5-1 and TRBJ2-1): KAGVTQTPRYLIKTRGQQVTLSCSPISGHRSVSWYQQTPGQGLQFLFEYFSETQRNKGNFPGRFSGRQFSNSRSEMNVSTLELGDSALYLCASSLDGQGWYNEQFFGPGTRLTVL.